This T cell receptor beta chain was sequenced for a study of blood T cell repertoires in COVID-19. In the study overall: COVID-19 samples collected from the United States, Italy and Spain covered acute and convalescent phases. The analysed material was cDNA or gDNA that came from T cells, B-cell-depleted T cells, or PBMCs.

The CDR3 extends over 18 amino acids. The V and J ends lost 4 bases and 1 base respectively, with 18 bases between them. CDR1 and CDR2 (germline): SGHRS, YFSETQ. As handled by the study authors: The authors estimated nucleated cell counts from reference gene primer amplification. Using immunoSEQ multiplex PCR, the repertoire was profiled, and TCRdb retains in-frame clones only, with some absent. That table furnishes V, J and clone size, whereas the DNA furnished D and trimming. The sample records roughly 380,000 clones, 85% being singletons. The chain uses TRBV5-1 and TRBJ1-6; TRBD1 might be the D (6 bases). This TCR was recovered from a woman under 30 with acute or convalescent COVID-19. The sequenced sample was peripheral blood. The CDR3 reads CASSQKAGTPSYNSPLHF. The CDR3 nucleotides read TGCGCCAGCAGCCAGAAGGCCGGGACACCTTCCTATAATTCACCCCTCCACTTT.